The 24 T cell receptor beta chains presented below share a single source sample, sequenced in a study of blood T cell repertoires in COVID-19. Profiled with immunoSEQ multiplex PCR; TCRdb holds only in-frame clones, not every one. The table records hundreds of thousands of clones, around nine tenths of them present only once. Sequenced material: PBMCs or T cells enriched from blood (not recorded which). The receptor source for this set is a woman in her forties who had recovered from COVID-19.

CDR3 protein: CASTAGQGQKLFF. CDR3 nucleotides: TGTGCCAGTACCGCAGGACAGGGACAAAAACTGTTTTTT. The V and J genes are TRBV19 and TRBJ1-4, with 8 nucleotides matching TRBD1. Germline assignment: CDR1 LNHDA and CDR2 SQIVND (reference sequence). The CDR3 extends over 13 amino acids. V was pared by 7 bases and J by 9 bases, with 7 bases of the junction left unmatched.

The chain uses TRBV9 and TRBJ1-6, with D hard to call. This CDR3 comprises 14 residues. Germline-derived CDR1 and CDR2 are SGDLS and YYNGEE. The germline V and J ends were trimmed by 5 bases and 4 bases, with 10 bases remaining between them. The CDR3 reads CASSARVYNSPLHF. In nucleotides, the CDR3 is TGTGCCAGCAGTGCCCGGGTTTATAATTCACCCCTCCACTTT.

This clone was counted once. The chain has TRBV11-2 and TRBJ2-5; 7 nucleotides match TRBD2. V lost 2 bases and J lost 0; bases outside the gene matches: 3. CDR3 length equals 15 residues. CDR1 and CDR2 from the germline V gene are SGHAT and FQNNGV. The CDR3 DNA sequence: TGTGCCAGCAGCTTACTAGCGGCGTACCAAGAGACCCAGTACTTC. It encodes CASSLLAAYQETQYF. Combining the CDR3 with reference TRBV11-2 and TRBJ2-5 gives the whole variable domain EAGVAQSPRYKIIEKRQSVAFWCNPISGHATLYWYQQILGQGPKLLIQFQNNGVVDDSQLPKDRFSAERLKGVDSTLKIQPAKLEDSAVYLCASSLLAAYQETQYFGPGTRLLVL.

This clone occurred a few times. The chain has TRBV28 and TRBJ1-5; 7 bases map to TRBD1. V was clipped by 5 bases and J by 4 bases; unmatched bases: 11. Germline CDR1 MDHEN, CDR2 SYDVKM. This CDR3 comprises 16 residues. CDR3 nucleotide sequence: TGTGCCAGCAGTCTATACCCCGGCAGGGGGAATCAGCCCCAGCATTTT. Translating gives CASSLYPGRGNQPQHF.

The CDR3 here is CASSLEPGTSGGNQETQYF. The CDR3 region has the DNA TGCGCCAGCAGCTTGGAGCCGGGGACTAGCGGGGGGAACCAAGAGACCCAGTACTTC. This chain connects TRBV5-1 to TRBJ2-5; 15 bases match TRBD2. V dropped 0 bases and J dropped 0; count of bases not matched to a gene: 6. Germline CDR1 is SGHRS and CDR2 is YFSETQ. The CDR3 runs 19 residues.

The chain couples TRBV18 to TRBJ2-5, with TRBD2 matching over 13 bases. The CDR3 length is 19 residues. Germline values: CDR1 KGHSH, CDR2 LQKENI. V was pared by 2 bases and J by 5 bases, with 14 bases of the junction left unmatched. The CDR3 loop is CASSPSRTSGGPAGETQYF. For the CDR3, the DNA is TGTGCCAGCTCACCATCGAGGACTAGCGGGGGCCCCGCGGGGGAGACCCAGTACTTC.

The chain has TRBV5-1 and TRBJ2-5, with D possibly matching TRBD1 (5 bases). The CDR3 spans 15 residues. V was pared by 0 bases and J by 1 base, with 10 bases between. CDR1 is SGHRS and CDR2 is YFSETQ in the germline V gene. The CDR3 sequence: CASSLVQAAQETQYF. CDR3 DNA: TGCGCCAGCAGCTTGGTACAGGCCGCCCAAGAGACCCAGTACTTC.

This rearrangement joins TRBV11-2 to TRBJ1-1, with 7 nucleotides matching TRBD1. Germline V CDR1 and CDR2: SGHAT, FQNNGV. The ends lost 6 bases at V and 1 base at J; junction bases unmatched: 8. The CDR3 sequence is 15 residues long. CDR3 DNA: TGTGCCAGCAGGGACAGGACAGGCGGGAACACTGAAGCTTTCTTT. Amino acid sequence: CASRDRTGGNTEAFF.

This rearrangement joins TRBV10-2 to TRBJ2-1; 10 positions match TRBD1. Germline CDR1 is WSHSY and CDR2 is SAAADI. The CDR3 sequence is 17 residues long. J was trimmed by 1 base and V by 0 bases; bases with no gene match: 3. For the CDR3, the DNA is TGCGCCAGCAGTGAGTCCGGGACAGGGGTTTCCTACAATGAGCAGTTCTTC. This codes for CASSESGTGVSYNEQFF.

This clone has more than one count but fewer than ten. CDR3 loop: CASSKKYRSNQPQHF. The CDR3 nucleotides are TGTGCCAGCAGCAAAAAGTACAGGTCTAATCAGCCCCAGCATTTT. The V gene is TRBV21-1, the J gene TRBJ1-5; the listed D gene, TRBD1, was not tested against the DNA. TRBV21-1 is reported as a pseudogene. CDR3 length: 15 residues.

On this clone: This same CDR3 is encoded by further DNA sequences in the sample. The rearrangement uses TRBV10-1 and TRBJ1-6, with D possibly matching TRBD1 (5 bases). CDR1 and CDR2 from the germline V gene are WNHNN and SYGVQD (reference sequence). CDR3 length: 15 amino acids. The V and J ends lost 0 bases and 7 bases respectively, with 10 bases between them. CDR3: CASSESREENSPLHF. The DNA of the CDR3 is TGCGCCAGCAGTGAGTCCAGGGAAGAGAATTCACCCCTCCACTTT.

CDR3 in amino acids: CASSARQGASTDTQYF. In nucleotides, the CDR3 is TGCGCCAGCAGCGCACGACAGGGGGCTAGCACAGATACGCAGTATTTT. The genes are TRBV5-1 and TRBJ2-3; TRBD1 matches at 10 bases. Per germline, CDR1 SGHRS and CDR2 YFSETQ. Trimming at V came to 4 bases and at J to 0 bases, leaving 5 bases not matched to a gene. CDR3 length equals 16 residues.

The chain is built from TRBV11-3 and TRBJ2-7; D unclear. The CDR3 is made up of 14 amino acids. The germline CDR1 and CDR2 sequences are SGHNT and YENEEA. V lost 3 bases to trimming and J lost 4 bases, with 13 bases between them. The DNA of the CDR3 is TGTGCCAGCAGCTTTGACCTAGTTGATTACGAGCAGTACTTC. Translating it yields CASSFDLVDYEQYF. Variable domain in full (rest from reference TRBV11-3 and TRBJ2-7): EAGVVQSPRYKIIEKKQPVAFWCNPISGHNTLYWYLQNLGQGPELLIRYENEEAVDDSQLPKDRFSAERLKGVDSTLKIQPAELGDSAVYLCASSFDLVDYEQYFGPGTRLTVT.

V gene TRBV5-1 combines with J gene TRBJ2-3, with D possibly matching TRBD2 (6 bases). This CDR3 region has 14 residues. Germline V gene sequence: CDR1 SGHRS, CDR2 YFSETQ. The germline V and J ends were trimmed by 3 bases and 6 bases, with 14 bases remaining between them. The CDR3 nucleotides are TGCGCCAGCAGCTCCCAAGGTGGAGGGGATACGCAGTATTTT. It encodes CASSSQGGGDTQYF.

The chain uses TRBV28 and TRBJ1-4; TRBD1 aligns across 10 bases. Per the germline V gene, CDR1 is MDHEN and CDR2 is SYDVKM. This CDR3 comprises 16 residues. V shed 5 bases and J 8 bases; nucleotides not matched to a gene: 11. This chain's CDR3 is CASSPSTTGGMEKLFF. The CDR3 region has the DNA TGTGCCAGCAGTCCTTCCACGACAGGGGGCATGGAAAAACTGTTTTTT.

The V and J genes are TRBV11-3 and TRBJ2-7; 10 nucleotides align to TRBD1. The germline gives CDR1 SGHNT, CDR2 YENEEA. The trim removed 3 bases at V and 4 bases at J, leaving 3 bases unmatched. The CDR3 covers 14 residues. This CDR3 is CASSFRQGAYEQYF. The CDR3 nucleotides are TGTGCCAGCAGCTTCCGACAGGGGGCTTACGAGCAGTACTTC. The full variable domain, with the rest looked up from reference TRBV11-3 and TRBJ2-7, is EAGVVQSPRYKIIEKKQPVAFWCNPISGHNTLYWYLQNLGQGPELLIRYENEEAVDDSQLPKDRFSAERLKGVDSTLKIQPAELGDSAVYLCASSFRQGAYEQYFGPGTRLTVT.

A single count supports this clone. This chain joins TRBV4-3 and TRBJ2-3, with a tentative D call TRBD2 (5 bases). This CDR3 contains 12 residues. Germline loops: CDR1 LGHNA, CDR2 YSLEER. The germline V and J ends were trimmed by 5 bases and 4 bases, with 7 bases remaining between them. Here the CDR3 reads CASSFSADTQYF. The CDR3 DNA reads TGCGCCAGCAGCTTTAGCGCAGATACGCAGTATTTT.

The chain joins TRBV5-1 to TRBJ1-3, with D perhaps TRBD1 (6 bases). V gave up 4 bases and J gave up 0 bases, with 11 bases separating them. Germline CDR1 and CDR2: SGHRS and YFSETQ. This CDR3 spans 15 amino acids. The CDR3 sequence: CASSTGQYSGNTIYF. CDR3 DNA sequence: TGCGCCAGCAGCACTGGACAGTACTCTGGAAACACCATATATTTT.

The chain has TRBV27 and TRBJ2-7; TRBD2 matches at 7 bases. The CDR3 is 15 amino acids. V dropped 6 bases and J dropped 2; count of bases not matched to a gene: 10. The germline gives CDR1 MNHEY, CDR2 SMNVEV (reference sequence). The DNA for the CDR3 is TGTGCCAGCAGCCCGAGGCTAGCGGTAACCTACGAGCAGTACTTC. Protein product: CASSPRLAVTYEQYF.

The chain has TRBV7-8 and TRBJ2-3; D is undetermined. Trimming cost V 5 bases and J 1 base, with 16 bases left between them. This CDR3 has 16 residues. CDR1 is SGHVS, CDR2 FQNEAQ, per germline. In DNA form, the CDR3 reads TGTGCCAGCAGCCAACGCGCGGCTTTGGGCACAGATACGCAGTATTTT. Translating it yields CASSQRAALGTDTQYF.

The chain is built from TRBV5-1 and TRBJ2-1; 13 nucleotides line up with TRBD2. This CDR3 has 15 amino acids. Germline V gene lookup returns CDR1 SGHRS and CDR2 YFSETQ. Germline trimming cut 3 bases from V and 5 bases from J; bases unmatched to any gene: 2. DNA for the CDR3: TGCGCCAGCAGCTGGGGGACTAGCGGGGACAATGAGCAGTTCTTC. Its protein is CASSWGTSGDNEQFF.

CDR3 loop: CASSLGQNNEQFF. The CDR3 region has the DNA TGTGCCAGCAGCCTAGGACAGAACAATGAGCAGTTCTTC. The J gene is TRBJ2-1, the V gene TRBV7-9, with a possible D match to TRBD1 (6 bases). CDR3 length: 13 residues. Trimming stripped 5 bases from V and 5 bases from J, with 10 bases between. CDR1 is SEHNR and CDR2 is FQNEAQ in the germline V gene (reference sequence).

V gene TRBV7-2 combines with J gene TRBJ1-1; D is uncertain. Germline CDR1 reads SGHTA; CDR2 reads FQGNSA. V was pared by 2 bases and J by 8 bases, with 12 bases between. The CDR3 runs 13 residues. In nucleotides, the CDR3 is TGTGCCAGCAGCTTAATGGGCCAAGTGGAAGCTTTCTTT. The encoded protein is CASSLMGQVEAFF.

The rearrangement links TRBV18 to TRBJ2-3, with D tentatively TRBD2 (5 bases). Germline CDR1 is KGHSH and CDR2 is LQKENI. The V end lost 3 bases, the J end lost 3 bases, and 7 bases lay between the germline ends. CDR3 length equals 13 residues. The CDR3, as DNA: TGTGCCAGCTCACCCCGGGAAACAGATACGCAGTATTTT. This sequence encodes CASSPRETDTQYF.